The 14 T cell receptor delta chains listed next were all sequenced from one sample in a study of Vδ1+ human thymocytes (dated by TCRdb to the late 2010s). Broader findings and caveats from the paper: In contrast to oligoclonal peripheral blood repertoires, thymic TRG and TRD repertoires appeared to be highly polyclonal with Gaussian CDR3 length distributions.

Sequencing instrument: Illumina MiSeq. RNA extraction was carried out with the RNeasy mini kit, and reverse transcription was then done using Superscript III. CDR3 amplicons were generated by multiplex PCR with pooled V-gene forward primers and a constant-region reverse primer carrying Illumina adaptor overhangs. TCRdb reprocessed the public reads with the caller CATT; rows with the same DNA were merged afterwards. The sample table lists about 27,000 delta-chain clones, approximately 32% of them with a count of one. Around 1.5% of the sample is taken by the ten largest. These receptors' antigens are unknown. Specimen: Vdelta1+ gamma-delta thymocytes from the thymus. Taken with the paper, the label for cell subset or site translates to: FACS-sorted CD3+ TCRalphabeta- TCRVdelta1+ TCRVdelta2- thymocytes. These receptors were collected from a boy under two years old who had congenital heart surgery.

The chain recombines TRDV1 with TRDJ1; 8 bases align to TRDD3. CDR3 size: 21 residues. Germline trimming cut 0 bases from V and 0 bases from J; bases unmatched to any gene: 18. Germline assignment: CDR1 TSWWSYY and CDR2 QGS. CDR3 sequence: CALGELLLQYWGLSYTDKLIF. The CDR3, as DNA: TGTGCTCTTGGGGAACTCCTTCTTCAATACTGGGGGTTATCGTACACCGATAAACTCATCTTT.

To note about this clone: A read error is possible here, since a much larger clone lies one base away. This rearrangement joins TRDV1 to TRDJ1; D may be TRDD3 (6 bases). This CDR3 has 19 residues. V lost 2 bases, J lost 3 bases, and 25 bases lay in between. Germline CDR1 TSWWSYY, CDR2 QGS. Written as DNA, the CDR3 is TGTGCTCTTGGGGAAAACCCCTACCTCCCCCGTACTGGGCCCGATAAACTCATCTTT. It specifies CALGENPYLPRTGPDKLIF.

Only a few counts were recorded for this clone. This rearrangement joins TRDV1 to TRDJ1; D may be TRDD2 or TRDD3 (6 bases each). The CDR3 consists of 20 residues. V was cut by 5 bases and J by 3 bases, with 31 bases left in between. From germline, CDR1 is TSWWSYY and CDR2 QGS. The CDR3 protein is CALGTWGGPTPRGESDKLIF. The CDR3 coding sequence is TGTGCTCTTGGGACATGGGGAGGTCCTACACCTAGGGGGGAGTCCGATAAACTCATCTTT.

The table lists this clone with a few counts. This sequence joins TRDV2 and TRDJ1; the match to TRDD2 covers 8 bases. The V segment lost 9 bases and the J segment 3 bases; nucleotides outside the gene matches: 23. Germline CDR1 is GEAIGNYY and CDR2 is EKD. This CDR3 comprises 18 residues. The CDR3 DNA is TGTGCCACCTTCCTAACCCCGTACTGGTTGGGATCGGCCGATAAACTCATCTTT. Its translation: CATFLTPYWLGSADKLIF.

This clone has a count of ten or more. This sample includes further DNA sequences coding for the same CDR3. This chain uses TRDV1 with TRDJ1, with a possible D match to TRDD2 (7 bases). The CDR3 has 20 amino acids. Trimming took 6 bases from V and 0 from J, leaving 29 bases between them. Per germline, CDR1 TSWWSYY and CDR2 QGS. CDR3 region: CALGRGSRGLPHWYTDKLIF. The CDR3 bases are TGTGCTCTTGGTAGGGGGAGTCGGGGCCTTCCTCACTGGTACACCGATAAACTCATCTTT.

This clone showed up just a few times. This chain uses TRDV1 with TRDJ1; possible D gene TRDD3, 6 bases. The CDR3 spans 16 residues. Trimming took 5 bases from V and 0 from J, leaving 16 bases between them. Per germline, CDR1 TSWWSYY and CDR2 QGS. CDR3 residues: CALGPGGGGYTDKLIF. The CDR3 nucleotides are TGTGCTCTTGGGCCCGGGGGAGGGGGTTACACCGATAAACTCATCTTT.

This clone has a handful of counts. Other DNA sequences from this sample encode an identical CDR3 as well. The chain links TRDV1 to TRDJ1; D possibly corresponds to TRDD2 (5 bases). Germline CDR1 is TSWWSYY and CDR2 is QGS. The ends were cut back, 3 bases at V and 0 bases at J, with 20 bases in the middle. The CDR3 is 18 amino acids. The CDR3 loop reads CALGEPYSFPVYTDKLIF. The CDR3 coding sequence is TGTGCTCTTGGGGAGCCCTATTCCTTTCCTGTGTACACCGATAAACTCATCTTT.

A word on this clone: At one of its ends the junction is not consistent with the germline gene, which may arise from a read error. Other nucleotide sequences from this sample produce the same CDR3. The rearrangement uses TRDV1 and TRDJ1, with TRDD3 identical over 9 bases. Germline CDR1 TSWWSYY, CDR2 QGS. The CDR3 spans 20 residues. CDR3 protein: CALGELLAPTYWGSTDKLIF. For the CDR3, the DNA is TGTGCCCTTGGGGAACTGTTGGCCCCAACGTACTGGGGGAGCACCGATAAACTCATCTTT.

V gene TRDV1 combines with J gene TRDJ1, with no clear D. Trimming cost V 2 bases and J 2 bases, with 18 bases left between them. The length of the CDR3 is 17 residues. Germline V gene sequence: CDR1 TSWWSYY, CDR2 QGS. CDR3 sequence: CALGEVPPEIQTDKLIF. The CDR3 nucleotides read TGTGCTCTTGGGGAAGTGCCTCCTGAGATTCAAACCGATAAACTCATCTTT.

This clone is judged medium-sized. This chain uses TRDV1 with TRDJ1; 9 nucleotides line up with TRDD3. The V segment lost 0 bases and the J segment 1 base; nucleotides outside the gene matches: 18. The CDR3 covers 21 residues. The germline gives CDR1 TSWWSYY, CDR2 QGS. CDR3 nucleotide sequence: TGTGCTCTTGGGGAACTCACCTTCCTCTGTACTGGGGGAACGGGCACCGATAAACTCATCTTT. It yields the protein CALGELTFLCTGGTGTDKLIF.

With respect to this clone: Different DNA sequences within this sample yield the same CDR3. The V gene is TRDV1, the J gene TRDJ1; D possibly corresponds to TRDD3 (5 bases). Per the germline V gene, CDR1 is TSWWSYY and CDR2 is QGS. V lost 2 bases, J lost 0 bases, and 19 bases lay in between. The CDR3 has 18 amino acids. The CDR3 sequence is CALGEVSGALEYTDKLIF. The CDR3 DNA reads TGTGCTCTTGGGGAAGTTTCCGGGGCACTGGAGTACACCGATAAACTCATCTTT.

Points on this clone: Mismatch with germline at one junction end may stem from a read error. This same CDR3 is encoded by further DNA sequences in the sample. This chain joins TRDV1 and TRDJ1, with 9 bases aligning to TRDD3. The CDR3 extends over 21 amino acids. Germline CDR1 is TSWWSYY and CDR2 is QGS. The CDR3 bases are TGTGCTCTTGGGGCCCCAATTCCTACGATGGTACTGGGGGACCTAACCGATAAACTTATCTTT. Protein sequence: CALGAPIPTMVLGDLTDKLIF.

There are a few counts of this clone. Other DNA sequences in the sample encode the same CDR3. The chain is built from TRDV1 and TRDJ1; possible D gene TRDD2, 9 bases. The CDR3 extends over 24 amino acids. From germline, CDR1 is TSWWSYY and CDR2 QGS. Trimming removed 1 base from V and 0 bases from J, with 36 bases in between. The CDR3 DNA is TGTGCTCTTGGGGAACACAACGAATCTACTCTTCCTTCCTACTGGGGGTCATACACCGATAAACTCATCTTT. The encoded protein is CALGEHNESTLPSYWGSYTDKLIF.

This chain links TRDV1 with TRDJ1; 10 bases fit TRDD3. The CDR3 spans 21 residues. Losses at the gene ends were 1 base for V and 7 bases for J; bases not matched to a gene: 24. Germline CDR1 is TSWWSYY and CDR2 is QGS. CDR3 region: CALGEPILPTLNWGMRGKLIF. The DNA of the CDR3 is TGTGCTCTTGGGGAACCCATACTTCCTACGCTCAACTGGGGGATGAGAGGTAAACTCATCTTT.